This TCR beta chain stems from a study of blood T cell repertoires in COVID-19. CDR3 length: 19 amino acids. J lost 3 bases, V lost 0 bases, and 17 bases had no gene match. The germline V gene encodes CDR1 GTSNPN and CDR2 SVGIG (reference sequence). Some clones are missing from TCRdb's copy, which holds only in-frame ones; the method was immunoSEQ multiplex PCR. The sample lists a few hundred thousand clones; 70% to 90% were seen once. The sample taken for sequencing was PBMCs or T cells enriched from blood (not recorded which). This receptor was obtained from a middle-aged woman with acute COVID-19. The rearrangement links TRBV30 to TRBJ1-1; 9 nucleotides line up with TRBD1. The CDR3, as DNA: TGTGCCTGGAGTGTACGGGCGGGGACAGGGCGTTACGGTGACACTGAAGCTTTCTTT. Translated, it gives CAWSVRAGTGRYGDTEAFF.